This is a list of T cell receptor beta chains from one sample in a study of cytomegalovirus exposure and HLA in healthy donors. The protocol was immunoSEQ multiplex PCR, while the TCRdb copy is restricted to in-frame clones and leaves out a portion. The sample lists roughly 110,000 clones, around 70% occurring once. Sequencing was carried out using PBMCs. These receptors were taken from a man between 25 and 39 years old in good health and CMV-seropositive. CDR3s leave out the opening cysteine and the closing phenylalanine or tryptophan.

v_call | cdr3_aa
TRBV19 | ASSIGGQADYGYT
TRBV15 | ATSSRDSLYEQY
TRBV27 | ASSLGSSQDRSYNEQF
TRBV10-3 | AISESDSRSIYGYT
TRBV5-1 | ASSLDRAGVGNSPLH
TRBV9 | ASSVTASGSNTDTQY
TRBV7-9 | ASSLRTGDTYEQY
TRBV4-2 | ASSPGHNSANYGYT
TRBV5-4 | ASRPADRVHEQY
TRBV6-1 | ASSGGQSSGNTIY
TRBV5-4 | ASSPRGQETQY
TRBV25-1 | ASSDWRTDSNEKLF
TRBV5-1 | ASRRQAEPEAF
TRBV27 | ASRSGWAGYT
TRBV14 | ASSQVGGWNEAF
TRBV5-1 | ASSFLGQGANEQY
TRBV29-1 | SGRWNTEAF
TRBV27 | ASSSYTRDSHTQY
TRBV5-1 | ASQVDANYGYT
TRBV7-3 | ASSLLPTSRRLETQY
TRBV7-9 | ASSTLRETQY
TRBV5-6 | ASSLDRVREQY
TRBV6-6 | ASSRDRKTTEAF
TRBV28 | ASVRRDRRGYTQY
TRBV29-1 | SVEGSLGNFPNYGYT
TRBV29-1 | SVGPGGQQPQH
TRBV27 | ASSSNIRTGGTEAF